This T cell receptor (beta chain) is drawn from a study of identifying expanded T cells in peripheral blood. The method was immunoSEQ multiplex PCR; TCRdb's version includes in-frame clones alone and lacks a portion of them. The sample lists 91,000 or so clones; roughly 86% were seen once. Study outcomes and limitations: Across healthy donors, higher total template counts meant significantly greater two-week count variance. Over two and four weeks, about 15 and 18 clones changed, versus more than 1 between replicates.

Worth noting for this clone: Its antigen is unidentified.

V was cut by 2 bases and J by 8 bases, with 16 bases left in between. Germline CDR1 MRHNA, CDR2 SNTAGT. The CDR3 covers 15 residues. Collection occurred without any documented infections or immune events in donors. The receptor was derived from a person aged 18-69 years in good health. The chain is built from TRBV6-4 and TRBJ2-1; D is possibly TRBD1 (6 bases). Material: blood. CDR3 protein: CASSDAASPGDEQFF. The CDR3 region has the DNA TGTGCCAGCAGTGACGCGGCTAGCCCAGGGGATGAGCAGTTCTTC.